Shown below are 17 T cell receptor beta chains from a single sample sequenced in a study of T cells in localized non-small cell lung cancer. Profiled with immunoSEQ multiplex PCR; TCRdb holds only in-frame clones, not every one. The sample lists about 26,000 clones, approximately 78% seen once, with about 3.8% in the top ten. The material sequenced was peripheral blood, taken before any cancer treatment. Receptors were obtained from a woman aged 40-70 years with stage I lung adenocarcinoma.

The chain uses TRBV5-6 and TRBJ1-6; maybe TRBD1 (5 bases). The CDR3 is 16 amino acids. Germline CDR1 is SGHDT and CDR2 is YYEEEE. Trimming pared 5 bases from V and 10 bases from J, leaving 22 bases between. In nucleotides, the CDR3 is TGTGCCAGCAGTCCTGGAAATGGTATGCGGGGCTCACCCCTCCACTTT. Protein product: CASSPGNGMRGSPLHF.

In this sample, this clone turned up once. CDR3 loop: CASMRGPGGTEAFF. The CDR3, as DNA: TGTGCCAGCATGAGGGGCCCCGGAGGGACCGAAGCTTTCTTT. This chain joins TRBV6-1 and TRBJ1-1; D possibly corresponds to TRBD1 (5 bases). There are 14 residues in the CDR3. Per germline, CDR1 MNHNS and CDR2 SASEGT. V lost 7 bases, J lost 8 bases, and 20 bases lay in between.

The chain couples TRBV7-3 to TRBJ2-2; D possibly corresponds to TRBD1 (6 bases). The V gene's germline CDR1 is SGHTA and CDR2 FQGTGA. The CDR3 spans 16 residues. Trimming stripped 4 bases from V and 0 bases from J, with 12 bases between. The CDR3 coding sequence is TGTGCCAGCAGCTCGCGGACAGATTCGAACACCGGGGAGCTGTTTTTT. Protein product: CASSSRTDSNTGELFF.

This clone is a singleton in its sample. The rearrangement uses TRBV2 and TRBJ1-2; 8 positions match TRBD1. Germline V gene lookup returns CDR1 SNHLY and CDR2 FYNNEI. This CDR3 comprises 13 residues. Germline trimming cut 3 bases from V and 8 bases from J; bases unmatched to any gene: 5. CDR3 in amino acids: CASSDYGQGGYTF. DNA of the CDR3: TGTGCCAGCAGTGATTATGGACAGGGAGGCTACACCTTC.

The V call is TRBV5-1, the J call TRBJ2-1, with D possibly TRBD1 on 6 matching bases. The CDR3 has 16 amino acids. V lost 6 bases and J lost 5, with 21 bases in between. Germline V lookup: CDR1 SGHRS, CDR2 YFSETQ. Here the CDR3 reads CASTPPHQGKDNEQFF. In DNA form, the CDR3 reads TGCGCCAGCACTCCCCCTCACCAGGGGAAGGACAATGAGCAGTTCTTC.

Only a few counts were recorded for this clone. V usage is TRBV7-2 and J usage is TRBJ2-5; D possibly corresponds to TRBD1 (7 bases). The V gene lost 5 bases and the J gene lost 1 base, with 14 bases spanning the gap. CDR1 is SGHTA, CDR2 FQGNSA, per germline. The CDR3 runs to 15 residues. In DNA, the CDR3 is TGTGCCAGCAGCCGCCAGGGGGGAGGCCAAGAGACCCAGTACTTC. Its protein is CASSRQGGGQETQYF.

The J gene is TRBJ1-1, the V gene TRBV5-1; no definite D call. Trimming stripped 0 bases from V and 0 bases from J, with 9 bases between. Germline lookup yields CDR1 SGHRS and CDR2 YFSETQ. CDR3 length: 15 amino acids. The CDR3 nucleotides read TGCGCCAGCAGCTTGGTTGGACCATTGAACACTGAAGCTTTCTTT. It encodes CASSLVGPLNTEAFF.

The chain combines TRBV2 with TRBJ1-2, with TRBD1 as a possible D gene (5 bases). CDR3 size: 13 residues. Germline assignment: CDR1 SNHLY and CDR2 FYNNEI. V was shortened by 6 bases and J by 4 bases, with 12 bases between the two germline ends. CDR3 in amino acids: CASRAGQVYGYTF. CDR3 DNA sequence: TGTGCCAGCAGGGCTGGACAAGTCTATGGCTACACCTTC. The full variable domain, its missing parts supplied by reference TRBV2 and TRBJ1-2, is EPEVTQTPSHQVTQMGQEVILRCVPISNHLYFYWYRQILGQKVEFLVSFYNNEISEKSEIFDDQFSVERPDGSNFTLKIRSTKLEDSAMYFCASRAGQVYGYTFGSGTRLTVV.

This clone has only one observation. V gene TRBV5-5 combines with J gene TRBJ2-7; 9 nucleotides match TRBD2. Trimming at V came to 0 bases and at J to 1 base, leaving 5 bases not matched to a gene. Germline V gene data show CDR1 as SGHKS and CDR2 as YYEKEE (reference sequence). The CDR3 contains 16 residues. CDR3 DNA: TGTGCCAGCAGCTTGGTGGGGGGACTAGCATCCTACGAGCAGTACTTC. Translating it yields CASSLVGGLASYEQYF.

This clone was detected a few times. The chain uses TRBV20-1 and TRBJ1-1; D perhaps matches TRBD1 (6 bases). Germline CDR1 is DFQATT and CDR2 is SNEGSKA (reference sequence). Trimming stripped 5 bases from V and 7 bases from J, with 11 bases between. This CDR3 is built from 11 residues. The CDR3 nucleotides are TGCAGTGCTCGGACAGTTGGTGAAGCTTTCTTT. It yields the protein CSARTVGEAFF.

The chain recombines TRBV7-2 with TRBJ2-5; 10 nucleotides match TRBD2. V dropped 5 bases and J dropped 3; count of bases not matched to a gene: 3. Germline lookup yields CDR1 SGHTA and CDR2 FQGNSA. The CDR3 covers 14 residues. DNA for the CDR3: TGTGCCAGCAGCCCCGGACTAGCGGAAGAGACCCAGTACTTC. Protein sequence: CASSPGLAEETQYF.

This chain connects TRBV9 to TRBJ2-7; 14 bases fit TRBD2. The CDR3 is made up of 14 amino acids. V shed 3 bases and J 7 bases; nucleotides not matched to a gene: 3. Germline-derived CDR1 and CDR2 are SGDLS and YYNGEE. CDR3 region: CASSGGTSGGEQYF. The CDR3 bases are TGTGCCAGCAGCGGAGGGACTAGCGGGGGAGAGCAGTACTTC.

V usage is TRBV5-6 and J usage is TRBJ2-5; D is uncertain. The CDR3 spans 14 residues. From germline, CDR1 is SGHDT and CDR2 YYEEEE. V gave up 4 bases and J gave up 1 base, with 11 bases separating them. Here the CDR3 reads CASSAGWLQETQYF. The DNA of the CDR3 is TGTGCCAGCAGCGCCGGGTGGCTCCAAGAGACCCAGTACTTC.

The chain links TRBV29-1 to TRBJ2-2, with 8 bases fitting TRBD2. CDR1 SQVTM and CDR2 ANQGSEA come from the germline V gene. The junction had 8 bases not matched to a gene; V was cut back by 7 bases and J by 4 bases. CDR3 length equals 14 residues. CDR3 nucleotides: TGCAGCGGACGCTCCGGGACTAGCACCGGGGAGCTGTTTTTT. Translation: CSGRSGTSTGELFF.

The chain employs TRBV11-2 and TRBJ2-7, with TRBD2 identical over 11 bases. CDR3 length: 15 residues. From germline, CDR1 is SGHAT and CDR2 FQNNGV. With 5 bases clipped from V and 5 bases from J, the junction kept 8 bases outside the gene matches. In DNA form, the CDR3 reads TGTGCCAGCAGCCTAGCGGGGGGATGGATCGACGAGCAGTACTTC. Amino acid sequence: CASSLAGGWIDEQYF.

V usage is TRBV7-2 and J usage is TRBJ1-1; the D gene is possibly TRBD1 (5 bases). The CDR3 totals 10 residues. The germline V and J ends were trimmed by 6 bases and 12 bases, with 11 bases remaining between them. Per germline, CDR1 SGHTA and CDR2 FQGNSA. CDR3 sequence reads: CASSGGETFF. CDR3 sequence (DNA): TGTGCCAGCAGTGGGGGGGAAACTTTCTTT. The variable domain in full, with the rest retrieved from reference TRBV7-2 and TRBJ1-1, is GAGVSQSPSNKVTEKGKDVELRCDPISGHTALYWYRQSLGQGLEFLIYFQGNSAPDKSGLPSDRFSAERTGGSVSTLTIQRTQQEDSAVYLCASSGGETFFGQGTRLTVV.

This clone was detected only a few times. The chain joins TRBV5-1 to TRBJ2-1; 7 bases match TRBD2. The CDR3 covers 15 residues. J gave up 5 bases and V 6 bases, and 11 bases lay outside the gene matches. Germline values: CDR1 SGHRS, CDR2 YFSETQ. The CDR3 reads CASTDLAGVDNEQFF. The CDR3 DNA reads TGCGCCAGCACGGATCTCGCGGGGGTAGACAATGAGCAGTTCTTC.